This T cell receptor (beta chain) originates from a study of T cell responses to AZD1222 COVID-19 vaccine. Overall study results and limits: The study found vaccine-associated CD4 TCRs spanning spike, dominant at 160-218 and 743-854. Following two doses of AZD1222, Spike-specific TCR breadth and depth rose. Only 5 or 6 individuals given AZD1222 were seropositive at baseline.

Concerning this clone itself: Its antigen is undetermined.

Repertoires were generated with immunoSEQ multiplex PCR, while TCRdb's copy carries only in-frame clones and drops some. The sample has under 130,000 clones; nearly 90% are singletons. The germline gives CDR1 SGHRS, CDR2 YFSETQ. The CDR3 spans 12 residues. With 0 bases removed from V and 9 bases from J, the gap between germline ends came to 7 bases. The sequence was collected from an adult who received the AZD1222 COVID-19 vaccine. This chain connects TRBV5-1 to TRBJ2-1; D call uncertain. The starting material was peripheral blood, obtained 28 days after the second AZD1222 dose. The CDR3 sequence is CASSLDVGEQFF. The CDR3 DNA sequence: TGCGCCAGCAGCTTGGATGTAGGTGAGCAGTTCTTC.